The clone carrying this TCR beta chain was seen a handful of times. Its specificity is unknown. This sample is part of a study of T cells in Graves' hyperthyroidism and ophthalmopathy. Study outcomes and limitations: Classification by a 13 V-J model distinguished ophthalmopathy from stable hyperthyroidism.

RNA transcripts yielded amplified TCR beta CDR3 regions. A first-round RT-PCR of the TCR CDR3 used the HTBI primer set. MiXCR, applied by TCRdb to the multiplex PCR reads, yields one record per CDR3 protein. The sample carries about half a million distinct CDR3 sequences, 22% recorded once. Subjects with ophthalmopathy showed a Clinical Activity Score no lower than 3, a NOSPECS grade no lower than 4, and a duration shorter than 3 months. The CDR3 has 14 residues. The germline V gene encodes CDR1 DFQATT and CDR2 SNEGSKA (reference sequence). J gave up 6 bases and V 5 bases, and 5 bases lay outside the gene matches.

Source material: blood. The V and J genes are TRBV20-1 and TRBJ2-1, with 12 bases aligning to TRBD2. This sequence was found in a woman in her 70s with Graves' ophthalmopathy. The CDR3, as DNA: TGCAGTGCTCGGACTAGCGGGAAGACCAATGAGCAGTTCTTC. Its protein product is CSARTSGKTNEQFF.